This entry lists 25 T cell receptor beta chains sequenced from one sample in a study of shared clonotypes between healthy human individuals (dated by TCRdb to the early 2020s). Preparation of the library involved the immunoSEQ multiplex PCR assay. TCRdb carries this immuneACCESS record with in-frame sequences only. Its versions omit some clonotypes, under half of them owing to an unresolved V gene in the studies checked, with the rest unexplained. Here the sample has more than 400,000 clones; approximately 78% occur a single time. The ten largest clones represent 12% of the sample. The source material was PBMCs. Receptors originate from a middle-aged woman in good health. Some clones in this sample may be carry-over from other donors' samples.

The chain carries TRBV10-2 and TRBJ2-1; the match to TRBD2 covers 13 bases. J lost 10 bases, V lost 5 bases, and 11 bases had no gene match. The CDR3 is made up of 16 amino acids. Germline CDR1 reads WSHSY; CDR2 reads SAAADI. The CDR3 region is CASSKPGLAGLWEQFF. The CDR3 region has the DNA TGCGCCAGCAGTAAACCGGGACTAGCGGGACTGTGGGAGCAGTTCTTC.

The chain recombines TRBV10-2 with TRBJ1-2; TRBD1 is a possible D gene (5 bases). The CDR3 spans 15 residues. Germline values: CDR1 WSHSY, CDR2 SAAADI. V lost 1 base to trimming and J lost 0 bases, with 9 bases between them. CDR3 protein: CASSEFRTSNYGYTF. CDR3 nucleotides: TGCGCCAGCAGTGAGTTTCGGACATCTAACTATGGCTACACCTTC.

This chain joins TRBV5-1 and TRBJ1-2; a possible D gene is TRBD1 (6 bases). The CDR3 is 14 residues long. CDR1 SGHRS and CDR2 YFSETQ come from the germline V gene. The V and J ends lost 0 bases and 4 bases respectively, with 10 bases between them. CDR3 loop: CASSLGGGFYGYTF. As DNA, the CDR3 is TGCGCCAGCAGCTTGGGAGGGGGTTTCTATGGCTACACCTTC.

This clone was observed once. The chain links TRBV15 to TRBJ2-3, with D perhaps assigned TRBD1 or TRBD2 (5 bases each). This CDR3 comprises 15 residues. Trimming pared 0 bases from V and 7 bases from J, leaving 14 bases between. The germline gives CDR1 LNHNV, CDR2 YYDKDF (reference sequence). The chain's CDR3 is CATSREGGGMYTQYF. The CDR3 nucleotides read TGTGCCACCAGCAGAGAAGGTGGGGGAATGTATACGCAGTATTTT.

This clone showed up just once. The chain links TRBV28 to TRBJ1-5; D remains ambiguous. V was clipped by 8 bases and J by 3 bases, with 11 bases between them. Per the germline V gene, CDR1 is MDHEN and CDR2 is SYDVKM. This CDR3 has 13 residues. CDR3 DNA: TGTGCCAGCGGGTGGCAGGTCAATCAGCCCCAGCATTTT. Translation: CASGWQVNQPQHF.

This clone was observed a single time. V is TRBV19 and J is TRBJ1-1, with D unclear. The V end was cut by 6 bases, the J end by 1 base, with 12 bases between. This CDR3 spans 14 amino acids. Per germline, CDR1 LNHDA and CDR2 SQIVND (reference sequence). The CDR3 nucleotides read TGTGCCAGTAGGGGGAGGTGGAAGAACACTGAAGCTTTCTTT. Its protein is CASRGRWKNTEAFF.

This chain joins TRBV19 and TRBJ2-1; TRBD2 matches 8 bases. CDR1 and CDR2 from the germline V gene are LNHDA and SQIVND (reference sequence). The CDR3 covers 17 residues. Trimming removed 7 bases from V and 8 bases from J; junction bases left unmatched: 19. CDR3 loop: CASTPTGSGTKGYEQFF. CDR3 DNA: TGTGCCAGTACCCCGACAGGTAGCGGGACTAAGGGATATGAGCAGTTCTTC.

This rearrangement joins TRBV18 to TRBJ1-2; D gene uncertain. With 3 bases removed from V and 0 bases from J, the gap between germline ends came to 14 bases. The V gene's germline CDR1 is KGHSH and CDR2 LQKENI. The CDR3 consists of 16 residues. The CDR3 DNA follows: TGTGCCAGCTCACCTCAAAGCAAGGTTACTAACTATGGCTACACCTTC. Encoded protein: CASSPQSKVTNYGYTF.

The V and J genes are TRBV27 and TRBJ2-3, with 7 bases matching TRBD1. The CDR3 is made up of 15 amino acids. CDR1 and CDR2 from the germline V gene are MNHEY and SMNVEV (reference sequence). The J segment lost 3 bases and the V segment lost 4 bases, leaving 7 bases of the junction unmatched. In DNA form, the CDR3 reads TGTGCCAGCAGTTCACCGGGACAGAGGACAGATACGCAGTATTTT. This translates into CASSSPGQRTDTQYF.

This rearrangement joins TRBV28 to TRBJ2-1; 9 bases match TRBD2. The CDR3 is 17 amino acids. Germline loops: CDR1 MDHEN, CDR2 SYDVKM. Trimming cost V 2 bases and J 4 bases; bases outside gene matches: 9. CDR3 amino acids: CASSLAVGTSRYNEQFF. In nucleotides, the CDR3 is TGTGCCAGCAGTTTAGCCGTCGGGACTAGCCGATACAATGAGCAGTTCTTC. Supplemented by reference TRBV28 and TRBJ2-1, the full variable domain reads DVKVTQSSRYLVKRTGEKVFLECVQDMDHENMFWYRQDPGLGLRLIYFSYDVKMKEKGDIPEGYSVSREKKERFSLILESASTNQTSMYLCASSLAVGTSRYNEQFFGPGTRLTVL.

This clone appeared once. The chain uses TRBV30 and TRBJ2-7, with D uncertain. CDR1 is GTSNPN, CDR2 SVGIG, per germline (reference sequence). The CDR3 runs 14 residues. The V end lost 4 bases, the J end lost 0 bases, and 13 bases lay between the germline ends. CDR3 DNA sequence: TGTGCCTGGAAGAGACTGGGAAGCTCCTACGAGCAGTACTTC. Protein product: CAWKRLGSSYEQYF.

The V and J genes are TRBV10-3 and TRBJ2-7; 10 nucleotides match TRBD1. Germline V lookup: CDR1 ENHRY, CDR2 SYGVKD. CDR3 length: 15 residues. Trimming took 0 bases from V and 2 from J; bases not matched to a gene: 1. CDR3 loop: CAISESGQGPYEQYF. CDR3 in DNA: TGTGCCATCAGTGAGTCGGGACAGGGGCCCTACGAGCAGTACTTC.

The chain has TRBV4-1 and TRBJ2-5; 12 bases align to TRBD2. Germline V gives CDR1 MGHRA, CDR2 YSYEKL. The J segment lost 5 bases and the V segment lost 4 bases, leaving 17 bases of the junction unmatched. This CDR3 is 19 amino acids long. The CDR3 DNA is TGCGCCAGCAGCCCAAGGTCGCTAGCGGGAGGGCTTTTGGGGGAGACCCAGTACTTC. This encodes CASSPRSLAGGLLGETQYF.

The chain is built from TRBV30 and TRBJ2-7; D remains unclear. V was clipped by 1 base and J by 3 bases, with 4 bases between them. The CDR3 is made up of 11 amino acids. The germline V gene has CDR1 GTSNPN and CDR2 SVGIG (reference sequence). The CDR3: CAWSGGYEQYF. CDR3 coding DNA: TGTGCCTGGAGTGGGGGCTACGAGCAGTACTTC.

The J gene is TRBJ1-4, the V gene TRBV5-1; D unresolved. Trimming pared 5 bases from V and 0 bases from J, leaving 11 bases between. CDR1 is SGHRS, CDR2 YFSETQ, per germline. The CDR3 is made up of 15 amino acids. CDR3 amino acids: CASRIDSATNEKLFF. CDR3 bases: TGCGCCAGCAGGATTGACTCAGCAACTAATGAAAAACTGTTTTTT.

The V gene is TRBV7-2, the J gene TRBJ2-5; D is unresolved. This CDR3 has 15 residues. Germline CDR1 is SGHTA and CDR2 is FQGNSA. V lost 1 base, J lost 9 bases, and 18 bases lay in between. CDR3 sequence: CASSLEVLPLRSQYF. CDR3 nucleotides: TGTGCCAGCAGCTTAGAAGTACTCCCTTTAAGGTCCCAGTACTTC.

The CDR3 DNA reads as TGTGCCAGCAGCTTAGATTCGTCAAGGTACACCTTC. Translating it yields CASSLDSSRYTF. The chain carries TRBV7-6 and TRBJ1-2, with D unresolved. The CDR3 runs to 12 residues. The germline V gene encodes CDR1 SGHVS and CDR2 FNYEAQ. Between the trimmed V and J ends, which lost 1 base and 11 bases, there was a span of 11 bases.

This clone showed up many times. The DNA for the CDR3 is TGTGCCAGCAGTTTAGGCGATTGGACAGGGGGCTACTACGAGCAGTACTTC. It codes for CASSLGDWTGGYYEQYF. V gene TRBV28 combines with J gene TRBJ2-7; 11 nucleotides match TRBD1. The junction had 9 bases not matched to a gene; V was cut back by 2 bases and J by 3 bases. CDR1 and CDR2 (germline): MDHEN, SYDVKM. The CDR3 loop spans 17 amino acids.

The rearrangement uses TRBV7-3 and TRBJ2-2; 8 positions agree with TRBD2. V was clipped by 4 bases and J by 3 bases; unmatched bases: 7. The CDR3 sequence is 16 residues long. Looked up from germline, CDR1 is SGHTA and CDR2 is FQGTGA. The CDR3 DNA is TGTGCCAGCAGCTGGGGGAGCGGGAGATACACCGGGGAGCTGTTTTTT. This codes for CASSWGSGRYTGELFF. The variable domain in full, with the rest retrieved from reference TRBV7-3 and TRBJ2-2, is GAGVSQTPSNKVTEKGKYVELRCDPISGHTALYWYRQSLGQGPEFLIYFQGTGAADDSGLPNDRFFAVRPEGSVSTLKIQRTERGDSAVYLCASSWGSGRYTGELFFGEGSRLTVL.

The CDR3, as DNA: TGTGCCAGCACCCAAAGACAGGAAACCTACGAGCAGTACTTC. It is translated as CASTQRQETYEQYF. The V gene is TRBV2, the J gene TRBJ2-7; D possibly corresponds to TRBD1 (6 bases). V was cut by 7 bases and J by 2 bases, with 15 bases left in between. CDR3 size: 14 residues. Germline loops: CDR1 SNHLY, CDR2 FYNNEI.

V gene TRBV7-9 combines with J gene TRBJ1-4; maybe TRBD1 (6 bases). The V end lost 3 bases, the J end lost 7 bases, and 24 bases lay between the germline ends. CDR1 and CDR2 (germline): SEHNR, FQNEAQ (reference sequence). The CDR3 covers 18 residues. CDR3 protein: CASSFDRSGFRGAEKLFF. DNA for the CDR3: TGTGCCAGCAGCTTCGACAGGTCAGGGTTTAGGGGCGCTGAAAAACTGTTTTTT.

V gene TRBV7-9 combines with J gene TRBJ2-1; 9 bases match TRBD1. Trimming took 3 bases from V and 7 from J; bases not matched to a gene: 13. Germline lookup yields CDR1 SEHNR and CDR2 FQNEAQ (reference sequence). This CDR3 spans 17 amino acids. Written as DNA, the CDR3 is TGTGCCAGCAGCTTTTTAACCGGGACAGGGAGTCTGAATGAGCAGTTCTTC. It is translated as CASSFLTGTGSLNEQFF.

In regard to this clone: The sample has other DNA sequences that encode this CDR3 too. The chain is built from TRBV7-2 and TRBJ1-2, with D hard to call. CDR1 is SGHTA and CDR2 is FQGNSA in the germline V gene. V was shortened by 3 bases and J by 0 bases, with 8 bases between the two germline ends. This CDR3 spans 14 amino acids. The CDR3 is CASSLGRTNYGYTF. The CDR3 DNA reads TGTGCCAGCAGCTTGGGCAGAACTAACTATGGCTACACCTTC.

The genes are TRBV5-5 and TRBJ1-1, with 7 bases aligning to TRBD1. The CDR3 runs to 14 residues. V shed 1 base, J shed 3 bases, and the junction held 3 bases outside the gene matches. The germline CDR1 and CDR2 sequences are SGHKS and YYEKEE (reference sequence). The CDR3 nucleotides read TGTGCCAGCAGCTTGACGACAGGGTACACTGAAGCTTTCTTT. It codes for CASSLTTGYTEAFF.

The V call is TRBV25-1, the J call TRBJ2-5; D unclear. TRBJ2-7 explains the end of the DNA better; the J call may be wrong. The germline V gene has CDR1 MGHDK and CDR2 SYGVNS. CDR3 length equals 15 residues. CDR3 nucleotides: TGTGCCAGCAGTGGCCCCCTGGAGAACTCCTACGAGCAGTACTTC. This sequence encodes CASSGPLENSYEQYF.